The T cell receptor beta chain under discussion was sequenced for a study of blood T cell repertoires in COVID-19 (dated by TCRdb to the early 2020s). About the investigation overall: Samples covering the acute and convalescent phases of COVID-19 were provided by collaborators in the United States, Italy and Spain. The prospective study material was composed of cDNA or gDNA derived from T cells, B-cell-depleted T cells, or PBMCs. Subjects who had been exposed to COVID-19, were actively infected with it, or had recovered from it provided the deeply sampled blood TCRbeta repertoires that made up the dataset. The repertoires were made available in a free public database intended to serve as a resource for research on the immune response to SARS-CoV-2. Samples were obtained from the ongoing ImmuneRACE study (first 160 participants) and from over 1,000 subjects provided by 6 global collaborators. Nearly every sample came with metadata listing a de-identified subject ID, COVID-19 status, age in years and sex. HLA class I and class II types, where available, came from metadata supplied by the sample provider rather than from assay-based typing.

Another Seattle source contributed samples from volunteer blood donors who had recovered from COVID-19. The collaborating institutions used their own protocols to collect whole blood in K2EDTA tubes. For TCRbeta analysis, collaborator samples were shipped as frozen whole blood, as isolated PBMCs, or as DNA extracted from either sample type. With respect to this clone: Its antigen remains unidentified. It has no much larger one-base neighbor in the sample; base qualities were not kept.

Based on the germline V gene (reference sequence), the CDR1 and CDR2 sequences are LNHDA and SQIVND. The CDR3 runs 13 amino acids, cysteine and phenylalanine included. Just the 39-base CDR3 DNA is kept, in frame starting at base 1. Here V drops 11 bases and J drops 5 bases, and the junction holds 12 bases not matched to any gene. TCRbeta CDR3 regions were amplified from genomic DNA by means of the immunoSEQ Assay, a bias-controlled multiplex PCR. The paper's processing steps were these. Within the assay, amplification of reference gene primers was used to estimate how many nucleated cells each sample contained. To quantify the absolute abundance of each unique TCRbeta CDR3 rearrangement, sequence reads were collapsed and filtered. For each sample, productive Simpson clonality was calculated as the square root of Simpson's diversity index over productive rearrangements. TCRdb obtained this table from immuneACCESS and retained in-frame rearrangements with V and J assigned. These tables miss some clones; where compared with another copy, unresolved V genes account for less than half of the shortfall, and the remainder is unexplained. For V, J and clone size, that table is used; D and trimming come from the DNA. This sample is represented by around 270,000 clones; 86% of them were singletons. Approximately 9.8% of the sample rests with the top ten.

Summary of the overall study and its limitations: How much clinical and demographic metadata was included differed by source and by participant, and the metadata was provided uncurated.

The clonotype originates from a middle-aged man who had recovered from COVID-19. This chain is built from TRBV19 and TRBJ2-7; 7 middle bases align to TRBD1. Sequences were obtained from peripheral blood. The CDR3 region: CASSLTGANEQYF. The DNA reads as follows: TGTGCCTCCTCTTTAACAGGGGCCAACGAGCAGTACTTC. The full variable domain, with segments outside the CDR3 supplied by the reference TRBV19 and TRBJ2-7 proteins, appears as DGGITQSPKYLFRKEGQNVTLSCEQNLNHDAMYWYRQDPGQGLRLIYYSQIVNDFQKGDIAEGYSVSREKKESFPLTVTSAQKNPTAFYLCASSLTGANEQYFGPGTRLTVT.